These 20 T cell receptor beta chains were all obtained from the same sample, sequenced in a study of blood T cells in healthy people across ages. Using a J-beta primer mix together with a sample-barcoded 5' primer, a second PCR was run for about 7 to 12 cycles. One entry per CDR3 protein, called by TCRdb with MiXCR from the 5' RACE reads. Here the sample spans over a million distinct CDR3 sequences, approximately 59% being singletons. Input material: blood. The receptors were sampled from a man aged 18 to 29 in good health.

Only one count was recorded for this clonotype. CDR3 residues: CASLPSGGSPADTQYF. CDR3 DNA: TGTGCCAGCCTACCGAGCGGGGGTTCTCCCGCAGATACGCAGTATTTT. This chain connects TRBV6-5 to TRBJ2-3; TRBD2 agrees at 8 bases. The CDR3 has 16 amino acids. Germline trimming cut 8 bases from V and 4 bases from J; bases unmatched to any gene: 14. The V gene's germline CDR1 is MNHEY and CDR2 SVGAGI.

This clonotype was observed a few times. The chain has TRBV5-1 and TRBJ2-3; 11 nucleotides agree with TRBD2. CDR1 is SGHRS, CDR2 YFSETQ, per germline. V gave up 4 bases and J gave up 2 bases; unmatched junction bases: 6. The CDR3 has 16 amino acids. The chain's CDR3 is CASSQTSGTYTDTQYF. The CDR3 coding sequence is TGCGCCAGCAGCCAGACTAGCGGGACCTACACAGATACGCAGTATTTT.

V gene TRBV29-1 combines with J gene TRBJ2-4; 11 bases match TRBD2. This CDR3 is 14 amino acids long. V dropped 4 bases and J dropped 3; count of bases not matched to a gene: 2. CDR1 SQVTM and CDR2 ANQGSEA come from the germline V gene. CDR3 loop: CSVATSGNKNIQYF. The CDR3 bases are TGCAGCGTTGCGACTAGCGGGAACAAAAACATTCAGTACTTC.

The J gene is TRBJ1-2, the V gene TRBV9; weak D call: TRBD1 (5 bases). Trimming cost V 4 bases and J 6 bases, with 13 bases left between them. Germline CDR1 is SGDLS and CDR2 is YYNGEE. The CDR3 covers 13 residues. CDR3 nucleotide sequence: TGTGCCAGCAGCTACGGGACGATAGATGGCTACACCTTC. Residues: CASSYGTIDGYTF.

On this clonotype: At one end, the junction sequence differs from germline, possibly due to a read error. J is TRBJ2-1 and V is TRBV7-7, with D unresolved. The CDR3 is 14 residues long. In germline, CDR1 is SSHAT, CDR2 FNYEAQ (reference sequence). CDR3 DNA: TGTGCTAGCAGCAAGTCCCTCTCCTACAATGAGCAGTTCTTC. Translated: CASSKSLSYNEQFF. The full variable domain, its missing parts supplied by reference TRBV7-7 and TRBJ2-1, is GAGVSQSPRYKVTKRGQDVTLRCDPISSHATLYWYQQALGQGPEFLTYFNYEAQPDKSGLPSDRFSAERPEGSISTLTIQRTEQRDSAMYRCASSKSLSYNEQFFGPGTRLTVL.

This clonotype has more than one count but fewer than ten. This sequence joins TRBV4-2 and TRBJ2-3, with D unresolved. CDR3 size: 16 residues. The V gene's germline CDR1 is LGHNA and CDR2 YNFKEQ. V lost 1 base to trimming and J lost 4 bases, with 15 bases between them. The CDR3 region is CASSQGRIGVADTQYF. CDR3 in DNA: TGTGCCAGCAGCCAAGGTCGGATTGGCGTCGCAGATACGCAGTATTTT.

This chain links TRBV6-2 or TRBV6-3 with TRBJ2-3, with 7 positions matching TRBD1. Germline CDR1 is MNHEY and CDR2 is SVGEGT. V lost 2 bases and J lost 3; bases outside the gene matches: 11. CDR3 length: 17 residues. CDR3 nucleotide sequence: TGTGCCAGCAGTTACGGTGCCGGGACAGATATAACAGATACGCAGTATTTT. It is translated as CASSYGAGTDITDTQYF.

CDR3 sequence reads: CSASLVNTEAFF. CDR3 DNA sequence: TGCAGTGCTAGCCTAGTGAACACTGAAGCTTTCTTT. The V and J genes are TRBV20-1 and TRBJ1-1; D remains unclear. The CDR3 sequence is 12 residues long. Germline loops: CDR1 DFQATT, CDR2 SNEGSKA (reference sequence). Between the trimmed V and J ends, which lost 3 bases and 0 bases, there was a span of 5 bases.

The J gene is TRBJ1-2, the V gene TRBV18; TRBD1 aligns across 9 bases. The CDR3 runs to 16 residues. Germline CDR1 and CDR2: KGHSH and LQKENI. V gave up 3 bases and J gave up 6 bases; unmatched junction bases: 11. CDR3 amino acids: CASSPSGTGIRDGYTF. The DNA for the CDR3 is TGTGCCAGCTCACCCTCCGGGACAGGGATAAGGGATGGCTACACCTTC.

This clonotype was recorded only once. This could be a read error, since a much larger clone is one nucleotide away. The rearrangement uses TRBV27 and TRBJ2-4, with TRBD2 as a possible D gene (5 bases). The CDR3 has 15 residues. Germline CDR1 and CDR2: MNHEY and SMNVEV (reference sequence). Trimming pared 3 bases from V and 13 bases from J, leaving 22 bases between. CDR3 residues: CASSLTNSLYNEQYF. CDR3 nucleotides: TGTGCCAGCAGTTTGACTAACTCACTGTACAATGAGCAGTACTTC.

The rearrangement joins TRBV6-5 to TRBJ1-5; 7 bases match TRBD1. Per germline, CDR1 MNHEY and CDR2 SVGAGI. The CDR3 extends over 14 amino acids. V shed 5 bases and J 5 bases; nucleotides not matched to a gene: 6. CDR3 region: CASSQTGVYQPQHF. The CDR3, as DNA: TGTGCCAGCAGTCAAACAGGGGTGTATCAGCCCCAGCATTTT.

V and J are TRBV28 and TRBJ2-1, with 8 nucleotides matching TRBD2. V was clipped by 5 bases and J by 4 bases; unmatched bases: 4. Germline assignment: CDR1 MDHEN and CDR2 SYDVKM. This CDR3 comprises 14 residues. CDR3 protein: CASSPIAGYNEQFF. CDR3 nucleotide sequence: TGTGCCAGCAGTCCCATAGCGGGGTACAATGAGCAGTTCTTC.

The chain uses TRBV4-2 and TRBJ2-2, with 9 positions matching TRBD1. The CDR3 is made up of 17 amino acids. The V and J ends lost 0 bases and 5 bases, in that order; junction bases with no gene match: 7. Germline CDR1 and CDR2: LGHNA and YNFKEQ. CDR3: CASSQEGVQGATGELFF. The CDR3, as DNA: TGTGCCAGCAGCCAAGAGGGGGTACAGGGGGCGACCGGGGAGCTGTTTTTT.

V and J are TRBV28 and TRBJ1-2; D is perhaps TRBD1 (6 bases). Germline CDR1 MDHEN, CDR2 SYDVKM. This CDR3 is 14 amino acids long. Deletions cut 10 bases from V and 4 bases from J, with 19 bases between. The DNA of the CDR3 is TGTGCCACATCTGACAGGCAAGGGGTCTATGGCTACACCTTC. Protein: CATSDRQGVYGYTF.

This clonotype has only a few counts. The rearrangement joins TRBV25-1 to TRBJ2-6; TRBD1 is a possible D gene (6 bases). V dropped 5 bases and J dropped 6 bases, with 14 bases sitting between them. Per the germline V gene, CDR1 is MGHDK and CDR2 is SYGVNS. This CDR3 contains 15 residues. The CDR3 sequence: CASSPQGKEANVLTF. CDR3 in DNA: TGTGCCAGCAGTCCACAGGGTAAAGAGGCCAACGTCCTGACTTTC. Supplemented by reference TRBV25-1 and TRBJ2-6, the full variable domain reads EADIYQTPRYLVIGTGKKITLECSQTMGHDKMYWYQQDPGMELHLIHYSYGVNSTEKGDLSSESTVSRIRTEHFPLTLESARPSHTSQYLCASSPQGKEANVLTFGAGSRLTVL.

This clonotype turned up a few times. The J gene is TRBJ2-5, the V gene TRBV29-1; TRBD1 is a possible D gene (7 bases). Germline CDR1 is SQVTM and CDR2 is ANQGSEA. The CDR3 consists of 13 residues. V was pared by 6 bases and J by 5 bases, with 16 bases between. DNA of the CDR3: TGCAGCGTCGTGACAGGGAGGTCGGAGACCCAGTACTTC. It is translated as CSVVTGRSETQYF.

This clonotype was detected only a few times. V and J are TRBV14 and TRBJ2-1; possibly TRBD2 for D (5 bases). The J call may be incorrect, as the DNA end agrees better with TRBJ2-7. CDR1 is SGHDN, CDR2 FVKESK, per germline. The CDR3 loop spans 16 amino acids. The DNA of the CDR3 is TGTGCCAGCAGCCGTCCGAGCGGAATCTCCTACAATGAGCAGTACTTC. Its protein is CASSRPSGISYNEQYF.

In DNA, the CDR3 is TGTGCCAGCAGCTTAATGACCGCAAACTATGGCTACACCTTC. It translates to CASSLMTANYGYTF. The genes are TRBV7-2 and TRBJ1-2; D is ambiguous. The CDR3 is made up of 14 amino acids. From germline, CDR1 is SGHTA and CDR2 FQGNSA. V was trimmed by 2 bases and J by 2 bases, leaving 9 bases between them.

This clonotype came up a few times. The chain carries TRBV29-1 and TRBJ1-2; 9 bases match TRBD1. The CDR3 runs 14 residues. After removal of 0 bases from V and 6 bases from J, the junction contained 5 bases not matched to a gene. Germline lookup yields CDR1 SQVTM and CDR2 ANQGSEA. In DNA form, the CDR3 reads TGCAGCGTTGAAGATGGGCGGACAGGGGATGGCTACACCTTC. Amino acids: CSVEDGRTGDGYTF.

The V call is TRBV28, the J call TRBJ2-7, with a tentative D call TRBD1 (7 bases). Trimming removed 5 bases at V and 0 bases at J, with 20 bases between. Germline CDR1 is MDHEN and CDR2 is SYDVKM. This CDR3 comprises 17 residues. CDR3 coding DNA: TGTGCCAGCAGTGTGCCAGGGGGGATTCTTAGCTCCTACGAGCAGTACTTC. Translated, it gives CASSVPGGILSSYEQYF. Looking up the rest from reference TRBV28 and TRBJ2-7 gives the full variable domain: DVKVTQSSRYLVKRTGEKVFLECVQDMDHENMFWYRQDPGLGLRLIYFSYDVKMKEKGDIPEGYSVSREKKERFSLILESASTNQTSMYLCASSVPGGILSSYEQYFGPGTRLTVT.